This T cell receptor (beta chain) was found in a study of identical twins. General observations from the study: The models systematically underestimated how much out-of-frame TCR alpha was shared in monozygotic twins. Sharing of beta out-of-frame sequences by twins showed a weaker excess.

Template switching (which added a universal primer site) was used, and cDNA carried unique molecular identifiers. MiXCR, run by TCRdb on the 5' RACE reads, gives a single entry per CDR3 protein. Of roughly 630,000 distinct CDR3 sequences in the sample, about 7.6% were seen once. V was cut by 6 bases and J by 7 bases, with 12 bases left in between. CDR3 length: 12 amino acids. The table lists this clonotype with many counts. What it recognizes is unknown. These same records also appear under a second study, on yellow fever vaccine responses in identical twins. That work adds: Each twin's T cell response to the vaccine was reported to look partly convergent and partly personalized.

The V and J genes are TRBV12-3 or TRBV12-4 and TRBJ1-2, with no clear D. The origin of this receptor is a woman under 30 in good health. The source material was PBMCs. CDR3 loop: CASSQALAGYTF. DNA for the CDR3: TGTGCCAGCAGCCAGGCCCTTGCTGGCTACACCTTC.